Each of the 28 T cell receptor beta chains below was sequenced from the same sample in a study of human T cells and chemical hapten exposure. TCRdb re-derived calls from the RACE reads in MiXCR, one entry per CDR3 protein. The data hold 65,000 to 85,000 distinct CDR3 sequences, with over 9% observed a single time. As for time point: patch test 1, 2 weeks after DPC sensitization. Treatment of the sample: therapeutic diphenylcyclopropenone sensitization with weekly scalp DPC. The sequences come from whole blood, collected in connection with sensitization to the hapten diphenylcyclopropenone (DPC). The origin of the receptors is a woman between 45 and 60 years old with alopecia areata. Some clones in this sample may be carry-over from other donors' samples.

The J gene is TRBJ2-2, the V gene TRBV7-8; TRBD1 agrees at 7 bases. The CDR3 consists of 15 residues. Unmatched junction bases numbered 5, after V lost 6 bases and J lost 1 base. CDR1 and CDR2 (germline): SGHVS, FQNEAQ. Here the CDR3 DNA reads TGTGCCAGCAGATATAGACAGGGGAACACCGGGGAGCTGTTTTTT. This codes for CASRYRQGNTGELFF. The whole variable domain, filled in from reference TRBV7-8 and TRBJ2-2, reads GAGVSQSPRYKVAKRGQDVALRCDPISGHVSLFWYQQALGQGPEFLTYFQNEAQLDKSGLPSDRFFAERPEGSVSTLKIQRTQQEDSAVYLCASRYRQGNTGELFFGEGSRLTVL.

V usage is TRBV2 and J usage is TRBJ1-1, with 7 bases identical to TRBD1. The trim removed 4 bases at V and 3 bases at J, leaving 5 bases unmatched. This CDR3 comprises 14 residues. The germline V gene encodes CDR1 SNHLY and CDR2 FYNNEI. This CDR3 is CASSVKGADTEAFF. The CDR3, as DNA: TGTGCCAGCAGTGTCAAGGGGGCAGACACTGAAGCTTTCTTT.

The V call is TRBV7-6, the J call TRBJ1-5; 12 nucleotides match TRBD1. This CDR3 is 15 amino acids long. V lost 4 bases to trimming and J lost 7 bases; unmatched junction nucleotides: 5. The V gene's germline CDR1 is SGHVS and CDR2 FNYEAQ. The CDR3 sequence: CASSSGQGAMQPQHF. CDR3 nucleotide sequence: TGTGCCAGCAGCTCGGGACAGGGGGCAATGCAGCCCCAGCATTTT.

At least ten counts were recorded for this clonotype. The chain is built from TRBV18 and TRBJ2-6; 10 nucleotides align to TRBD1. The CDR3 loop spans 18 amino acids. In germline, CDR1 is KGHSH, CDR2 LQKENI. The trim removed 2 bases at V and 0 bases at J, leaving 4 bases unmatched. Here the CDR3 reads CASSPWDRGPSGANVLTF. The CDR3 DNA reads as TGTGCCAGCTCACCATGGGACAGGGGTCCCTCTGGGGCCAACGTCCTGACTTTC.

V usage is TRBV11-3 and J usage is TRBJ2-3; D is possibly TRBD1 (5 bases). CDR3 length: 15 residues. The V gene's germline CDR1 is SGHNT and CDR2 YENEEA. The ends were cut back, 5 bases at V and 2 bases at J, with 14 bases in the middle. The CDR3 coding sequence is TGTGCCAGCAGCCGTACAGGTGTTAACACAGATACGCAGTATTTT. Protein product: CASSRTGVNTDTQYF.

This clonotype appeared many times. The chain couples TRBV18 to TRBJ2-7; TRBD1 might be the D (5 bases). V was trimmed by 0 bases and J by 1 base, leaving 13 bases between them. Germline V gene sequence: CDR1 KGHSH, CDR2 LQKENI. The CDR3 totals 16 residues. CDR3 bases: TGTGCCAGCTCACCACCACAGGTCACACGGTCCTACGAGCAGTACTTC. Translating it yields CASSPPQVTRSYEQYF.

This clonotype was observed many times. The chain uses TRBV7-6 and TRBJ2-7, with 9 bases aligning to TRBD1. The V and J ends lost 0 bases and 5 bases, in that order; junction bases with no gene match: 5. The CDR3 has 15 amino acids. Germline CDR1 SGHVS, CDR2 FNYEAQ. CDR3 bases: TGTGCCAGCAGCTTAGCGGGGACAGGGTTAGACGAGCAGTACTTC. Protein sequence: CASSLAGTGLDEQYF.

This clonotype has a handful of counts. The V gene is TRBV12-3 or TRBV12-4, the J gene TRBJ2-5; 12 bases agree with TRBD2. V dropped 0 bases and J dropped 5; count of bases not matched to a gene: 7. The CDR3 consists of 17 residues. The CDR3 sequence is CASSLAALAGGVETQYF. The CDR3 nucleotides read TGTGCCAGCAGTTTAGCGGCGCTAGCGGGAGGGGTCGAGACCCAGTACTTC.

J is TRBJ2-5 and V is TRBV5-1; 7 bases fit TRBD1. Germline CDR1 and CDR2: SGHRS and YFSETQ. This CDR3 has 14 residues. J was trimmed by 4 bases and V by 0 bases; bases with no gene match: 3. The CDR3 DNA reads TGCGCCAGCAGCTTGGCGACAGGGACAGAGACCCAGTACTTC. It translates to CASSLATGTETQYF. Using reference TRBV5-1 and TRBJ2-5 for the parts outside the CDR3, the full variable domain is KAGVTQTPRYLIKTRGQQVTLSCSPISGHRSVSWYQQTPGQGLQFLFEYFSETQRNKGNFPGRFSGRQFSNSRSEMNVSTLELGDSALYLCASSLATGTETQYFGPGTRLLVL.

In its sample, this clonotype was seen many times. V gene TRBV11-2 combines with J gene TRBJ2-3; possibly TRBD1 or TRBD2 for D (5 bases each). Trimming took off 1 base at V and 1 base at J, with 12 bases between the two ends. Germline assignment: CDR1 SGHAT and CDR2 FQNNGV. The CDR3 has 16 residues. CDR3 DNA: TGTGCCAGCAGCTTAGCTCCGGGACCCCGCACAGATACGCAGTATTTT. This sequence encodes CASSLAPGPRTDTQYF.

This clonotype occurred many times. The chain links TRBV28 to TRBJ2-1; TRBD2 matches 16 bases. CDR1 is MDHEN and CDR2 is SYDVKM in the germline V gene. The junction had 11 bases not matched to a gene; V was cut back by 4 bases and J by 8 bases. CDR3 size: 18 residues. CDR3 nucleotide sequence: TGTGCCAGCAGTTGGCGCGCCGGGGGACTAGCGGGAGGGGATGAGCAGTTCTTC. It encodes CASSWRAGGLAGGDEQFF.

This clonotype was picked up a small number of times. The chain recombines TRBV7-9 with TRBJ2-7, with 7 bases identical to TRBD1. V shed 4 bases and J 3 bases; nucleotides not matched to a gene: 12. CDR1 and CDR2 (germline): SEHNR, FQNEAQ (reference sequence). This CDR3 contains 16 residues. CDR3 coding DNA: TGTGCCAGCAGCTCGCCTTCGAGAGGGGGCGTCTACGAGCAGTACTTC. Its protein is CASSSPSRGGVYEQYF.

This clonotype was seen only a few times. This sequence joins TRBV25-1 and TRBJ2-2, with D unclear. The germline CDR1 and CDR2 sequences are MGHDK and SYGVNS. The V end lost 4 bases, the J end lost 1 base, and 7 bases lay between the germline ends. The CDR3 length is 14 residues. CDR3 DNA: TGTGCCAGCAGTGGAGGCTGGAACACCGGGGAGCTGTTTTTT. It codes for CASSGGWNTGELFF.

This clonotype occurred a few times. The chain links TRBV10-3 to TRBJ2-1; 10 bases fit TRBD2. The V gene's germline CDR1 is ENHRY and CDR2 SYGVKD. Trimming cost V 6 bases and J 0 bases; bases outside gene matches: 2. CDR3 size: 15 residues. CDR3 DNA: TGTGCCATCAGCCCTAGCGGGAGCTCCTACAATGAGCAGTTCTTC. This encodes CAISPSGSSYNEQFF.

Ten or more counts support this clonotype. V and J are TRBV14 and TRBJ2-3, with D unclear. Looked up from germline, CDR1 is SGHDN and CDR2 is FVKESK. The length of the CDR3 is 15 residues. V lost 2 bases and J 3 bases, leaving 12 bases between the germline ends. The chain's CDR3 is CASSQRTPGTDTQYF. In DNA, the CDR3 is TGTGCCAGCAGCCAACGCACCCCCGGGACAGATACGCAGTATTTT.

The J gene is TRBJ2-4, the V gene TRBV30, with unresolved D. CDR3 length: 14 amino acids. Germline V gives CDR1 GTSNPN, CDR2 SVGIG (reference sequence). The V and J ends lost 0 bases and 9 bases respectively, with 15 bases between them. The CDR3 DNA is TGTGCCTGGAGTGTACCCATAGTTTCGGTCATTCAGTACTTC. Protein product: CAWSVPIVSVIQYF.

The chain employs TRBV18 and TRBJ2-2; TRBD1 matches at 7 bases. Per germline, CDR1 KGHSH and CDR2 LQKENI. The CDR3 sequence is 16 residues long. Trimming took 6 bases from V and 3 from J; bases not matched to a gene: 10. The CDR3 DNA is TGTGCCAGCTCCACCGAACAGGGGCGGTACACCGGGGAGCTGTTTTTT. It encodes CASSTEQGRYTGELFF.

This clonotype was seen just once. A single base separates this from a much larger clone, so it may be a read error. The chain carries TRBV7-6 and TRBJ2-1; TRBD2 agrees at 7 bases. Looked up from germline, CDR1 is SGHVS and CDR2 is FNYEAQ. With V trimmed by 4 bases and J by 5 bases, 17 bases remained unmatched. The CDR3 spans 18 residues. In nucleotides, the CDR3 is TGTGCCAGCAGCTCAGGGTCCGGCGGGAGCGGGACCCACAATGAGCAGTTCTTC. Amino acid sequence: CASSSGSGGSGTHNEQFF.

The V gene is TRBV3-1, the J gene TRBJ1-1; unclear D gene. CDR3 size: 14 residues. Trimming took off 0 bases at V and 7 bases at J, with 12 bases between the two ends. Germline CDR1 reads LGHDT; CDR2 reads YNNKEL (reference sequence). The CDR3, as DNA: TGTGCCAGCAGCCAAGATAGAAGAGCAGTTGAAGCTTTCTTT. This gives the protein CASSQDRRAVEAFF.

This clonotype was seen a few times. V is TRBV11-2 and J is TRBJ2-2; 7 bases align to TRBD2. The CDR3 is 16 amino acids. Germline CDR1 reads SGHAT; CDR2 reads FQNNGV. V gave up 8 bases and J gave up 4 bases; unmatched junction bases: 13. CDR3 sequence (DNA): TGTGCCAGCCTCTCGATGAGGAGCGGGGCCACCGGGGAGCTGTTTTTT. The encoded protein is CASLSMRSGATGELFF.

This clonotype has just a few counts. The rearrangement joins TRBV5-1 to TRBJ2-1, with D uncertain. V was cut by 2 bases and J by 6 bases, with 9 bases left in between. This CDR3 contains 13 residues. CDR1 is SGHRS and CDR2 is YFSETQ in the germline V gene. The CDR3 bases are TGCGCCAGCAGCTTATCCCTCAGCAATGAGCAGTTCTTC. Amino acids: CASSLSLSNEQFF.

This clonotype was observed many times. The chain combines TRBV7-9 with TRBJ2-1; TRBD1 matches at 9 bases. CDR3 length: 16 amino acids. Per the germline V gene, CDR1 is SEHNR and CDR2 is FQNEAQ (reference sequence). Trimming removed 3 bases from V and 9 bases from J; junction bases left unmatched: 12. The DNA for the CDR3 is TGTGCCAGCAGCTTCTCTTGGACAGGGGAGAGAGGTGAGCAGTTCTTC. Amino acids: CASSFSWTGERGEQFF.

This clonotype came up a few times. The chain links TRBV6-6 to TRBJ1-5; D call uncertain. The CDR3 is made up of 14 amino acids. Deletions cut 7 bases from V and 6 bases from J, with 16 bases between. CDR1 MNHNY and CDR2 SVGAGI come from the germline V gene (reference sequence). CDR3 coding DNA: TGTGCCAGCATCCAAAGGGCGCTAAGTCAGCCCCAGCATTTT. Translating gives CASIQRALSQPQHF.

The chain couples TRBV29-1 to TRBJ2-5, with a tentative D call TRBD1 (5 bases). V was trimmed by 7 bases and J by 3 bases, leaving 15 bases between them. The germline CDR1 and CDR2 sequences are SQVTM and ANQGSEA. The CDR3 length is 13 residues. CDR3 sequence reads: CSAPTVGKETQYF. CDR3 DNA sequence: TGCAGCGCCCCGACAGTAGGAAAAGAGACCCAGTACTTC.

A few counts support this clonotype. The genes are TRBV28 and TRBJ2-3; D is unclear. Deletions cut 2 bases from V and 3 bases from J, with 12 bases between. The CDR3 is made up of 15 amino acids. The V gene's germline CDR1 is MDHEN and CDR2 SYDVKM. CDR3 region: CASSLQQRFTDTQYF. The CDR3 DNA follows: TGTGCCAGCAGTTTACAGCAAAGATTTACAGATACGCAGTATTTT.

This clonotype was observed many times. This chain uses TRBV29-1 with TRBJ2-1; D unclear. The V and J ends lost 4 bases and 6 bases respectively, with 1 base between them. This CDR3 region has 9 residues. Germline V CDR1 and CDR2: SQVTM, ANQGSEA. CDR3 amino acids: CSVANEQFF. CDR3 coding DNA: TGCAGCGTTGCCAATGAGCAGTTCTTC.

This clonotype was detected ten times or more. Here the CDR3 DNA reads TGTGCCAGCACGCTGCAGGGTTTTTCTAGATTGAGCAATCAGCCCCAGCATTTT. Protein sequence: CASTLQGFSRLSNQPQHF. This chain connects TRBV6-2 or TRBV6-3 to TRBJ1-5; weak D call: TRBD1 (5 bases). Trimming took 7 bases from V and 1 from J, leaving 23 bases between them. Germline-derived CDR1 and CDR2 are MNHEY and SVGEGT. CDR3 length: 18 amino acids.

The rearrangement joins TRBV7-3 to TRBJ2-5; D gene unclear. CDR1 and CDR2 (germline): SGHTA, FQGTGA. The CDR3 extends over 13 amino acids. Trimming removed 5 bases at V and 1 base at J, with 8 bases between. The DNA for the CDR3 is TGTGCCAGCAGCGCCTACCTCCAAGAGACCCAGTACTTC. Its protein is CASSAYLQETQYF.